Listed below are T cell receptor beta chains from one sample, sequenced in a study of metastatic and nonmetastatic thyroid tumors. Through MiXCR, TCRdb re-clonotyped the PCR reads. The sample records about 40,000 clones, about an eighth being singletons. Source material: blood. The receptors come from a female donor with papillary thyroid cancer or a benign thyroid nodule (not recorded which). Some clones in this sample may be carry-over from other donors' samples. The CDR3 runs from the conserved cysteine through the conserved F or W. The D gene is left open where the match is weak. The size of a clone is reported for some rows only, either as once, few or many, or as a class for expanded clones.

d_call clone_size j_call v_call cdr3_aa cdr3_nt
. many TRBJ1-1 TRBV28 CASSANHRKNTEAFF TGTGCCAGCAGTGCCAATCACCGTAAGAACACTGAAGCTTTCTTT
TRBD1 many TRBJ2-1 TRBV13 CASSLGRDRGKSSYNEQFF TGTGCCAGCAGCTTAGGAAGGGACAGGGGGAAGAGCTCCTACAATGAGCAGTTCTTC
TRBD1 many TRBJ1-5 TRBV27 CASGETGIYSNQPQHF TGTGCCAGCGGTGAGACAGGGATTTATAGCAATCAGCCCCAGCATTTT
. many TRBJ2-3 TRBV20-1 CSAREGLQPGTDTQYF TGCAGTGCTAGAGAAGGATTACAGCCTGGCACAGATACGCAGTATTTT
. many TRBJ1-6 TRBV5-6 CASNSYNSPLHF TGTGCCAGCAACTCCTATAATTCACCCCTCCACTTT
TRBD2 many TRBJ2-1 TRBV9 CASSETSDYNEQFF TGTGCCAGCAGCGAGACTAGCGATTACAATGAGCAGTTCTTC
. many TRBJ2-7 TRBV28 CASSYTRYRPGEQYF TGTGCCAGCAGTTATACTCGCTACCGCCCGGGCGAGCAGTACTTC
TRBD2 many TRBJ2-7 TRBV5-4 CASSSRSSGRYEQYF TGTGCCAGCAGCTCTCGCTCTAGCGGGAGGTACGAGCAGTACTTC
. . TRBJ2-3 TRBV4-2 CASSQDGPTRSGTDTQYF TGTGCCAGCAGCCAAGATGGACCGACTAGGTCCGGCACAGATACGCAGTATTTT
. many TRBJ2-2 TRBV11-1 CASSFGGAIGNTGELFF TGTGCCAGCAGCTTTGGGGGGGCGATCGGGAACACCGGGGAGCTGTTTTTT
. medium-sized TRBJ2-5 TRBV5-1 CASSFLPTGTSLIRSQETQYF TGCGCCAGCAGCTTTCTACCGACAGGGACTAGTCTAATCCGCTCCCAAGAGACCCAGTACTTC
TRBD1 many TRBJ2-5 TRBV9 CASSAVARQGEGVRETQYF TGTGCCAGCAGCGCAGTCGCAAGACAGGGTGAAGGTGTAAGAGAGACCCAGTACTTC
. many TRBJ1-6 TRBV5-1 CASSLASQDNSPLHF TGCGCCAGCAGCTTGGCGTCCCAAGATAATTCACCCCTCCACTTT
TRBD2 many TRBJ2-3 TRBV24-1 CATSDFRWTSGRAADTQYF TGTGCCACCAGTGATTTCCGTTGGACTAGCGGGAGGGCGGCAGATACGCAGTATTTT
TRBD1 many TRBJ2-1 TRBV29-1 CSVGNHRGVNEQFF TGCAGCGTGGGAAACCACAGGGGCGTAAATGAGCAGTTCTTC
. many TRBJ2-7 TRBV2 CASSEWSGTYEQYF TGTGCCAGCAGTGAATGGAGCGGTACCTACGAGCAGTACTTC
TRBD1 . TRBJ1-5 TRBV11-2 CASSLDRVNQPQHF TGTGCCAGCAGCCTTGACAGGGTCAATCAGCCCCAGCATTTT
. many TRBJ2-7 TRBV5-1 CASNTGSSYEQYF TGCGCCAGCAATACAGGGAGCTCCTACGAGCAGTACTTC
TRBD2 . TRBJ2-2 TRBV11-2 CASSFRVAGGPGELFF TGTGCCAGCAGCTTCAGGGTAGCGGGAGGCCCCGGGGAGCTGTTTTTT
. many TRBJ2-1 TRBV24-1 CATSDLGADEQFF TGTGCCACCAGTGATTTAGGGGCTGACGAGCAGTTCTTC
TRBD1 many TRBJ2-1 TRBV6-2/TRBV6-3 CASGQGEIDEQFF TGTGCCAGCGGACAGGGGGAGATCGATGAGCAGTTCTTC
TRBD1 many TRBJ2-4 TRBV2 CASSRTGVAKNIQYF TGTGCCAGCAGTAGGACAGGCGTAGCCAAAAACATTCAGTACTTC
. many TRBJ1-2 TRBV6-2/TRBV6-3 CASSYGPRGYTF TGTGCCAGCAGTTACGGCCCTAGGGGCTACACCTTC
TRBD1 many TRBJ1-1 TRBV11-3 CASSPRTGVTEAFF TGTGCCAGCAGCCCCAGGACAGGAGTCACTGAAGCTTTCTTT
. many TRBJ1-1 TRBV6-1 CASSEVFWVSGTEAFF TGTGCCAGCAGTGAAGTGTTCTGGGTTTCGGGGACTGAAGCTTTCTTT
. many TRBJ2-3 TRBV2 CASSVFPLPDTQYF TGTGCCAGCAGTGTCTTTCCCCTCCCGGATACGCAGTATTTT
TRBD2 . TRBJ2-3 TRBV6-1 CASSPRLAGNTDTQYF TGTGCCAGCAGTCCCCGGCTAGCGGGGAACACAGATACGCAGTATTTT
TRBD2 . TRBJ2-7 TRBV28 CASSRAGGRSEQYF TGTGCCAGCAGCCGGGCGGGGGGCAGATCCGAGCAGTACTTC
TRBD2 . TRBJ2-5 TRBV5-1 CASSLGRTSGQQETQYF TGCGCCAGCAGCTTGGGTCGGACTAGCGGGCAACAAGAGACCCAGTACTTC
. few TRBJ2-3 TRBV6-1 CASSSIRTESADTQYF TGTGCCAGCAGTTCAATTCGGACGGAATCCGCAGATACTCAGTATTTT
. many TRBJ2-3 TRBV15 CATSSDRYTDTQYF TGTGCCACCAGCAGTGACAGGTACACAGATACGCAGTATTTT
TRBD2 . TRBJ2-7 TRBV7-2 CASSPRLAGAYEQYF TGTGCCAGCAGCCCACGTCTAGCGGGGGCCTACGAGCAGTACTTC
. many TRBJ2-2 TRBV19 CASGRGFPNTGELFF TGTGCCAGTGGTAGGGGATTTCCAAACACCGGGGAGCTGTTTTTT
TRBD2 many TRBJ2-4 TRBV30 CAWAIAGGHIQYF TGTGCCTGGGCTATAGCGGGAGGGCACATTCAGTACTTC
. many TRBJ1-1 TRBV5-6 CASSLSGYTEAFF TGTGCCAGCAGCCTCAGTGGCTACACTGAAGCTTTCTTT
. many TRBJ1-5 TRBV6-5 CASSYSGQGKSKGPQHF TGTGCCAGCAGTTACTCGGGGCAGGGAAAGAGTAAGGGGCCCCAGCATTTT
TRBD1 . TRBJ2-7 TRBV7-7 CASSVGQGGSYEQYF TGTGCTAGCAGTGTCGGACAGGGTGGTTCCTACGAGCAGTACTTC
TRBD2 few TRBJ2-1 TRBV6-1 CASSELCSGSGEEQFF TGTGCCAGCAGTGAATTGTGTAGCGGGAGTGGGGAGGAGCAGTTCTTC
. . TRBJ1-5 TRBV6-1 CASNTDSNQPQHF TGTGCCAGCAATACGGATAGCAATCAGCCCCAGCATTTT
. . TRBJ1-1 TRBV9 CASSGSNTEALF TGTGCCAGCAGCGGTTCGAACACTGAAGCTCTCTTT
TRBD1 many TRBJ2-5 TRBV6-1 CASRDRGRGETQYF TGTGCCAGCAGGGACAGGGGGAGAGGAGAGACCCAGTACTTC
. once TRBJ2-1 TRBV15 CATSRVRGGLRSYNEQFF TGTGCCACCAGCAGAGTACGCGGCGGACTACGCTCTTACAATGAGCAGTTCTTC
TRBD2 . TRBJ2-1 TRBV5-1 CASSLRTSGNPYNEQFF TGCGCCAGCAGCTTGAGGACTAGCGGGAACCCCTACAATGAGCAGTTCTTC
TRBD2 many TRBJ2-1 TRBV12-5 CASGLQTTGTSVYNEQFF TGTGCTAGTGGTTTGCAGACCACCGGGACTAGCGTCTACAATGAGCAGTTCTTC
. many TRBJ1-6 TRBV7-6 CASSLALNSPLHF TGTGCCAGCAGCTTAGCTCTCAATTCACCCCTCCACTTT